A single sample is the source of the 31 T cell receptor beta chains below, sequenced in a study of T cell repertoires in ileal Crohn's disease. Sequencing was performed with immunoSEQ multiplex PCR; in TCRdb, only in-frame clones are kept and a portion is missing. The data contain approximately 17,000 clones, around 90% of them singletons. The specimen sequenced was ileal tissue. The receptors here all came from an adult with Crohn's disease.

This chain connects TRBV15 to TRBJ1-1; the D gene is possibly TRBD1 (5 bases). V dropped 1 base and J dropped 5 bases, with 8 bases sitting between them. This CDR3 spans 13 amino acids. Germline loops: CDR1 LNHNV, CDR2 YYDKDF (reference sequence). In DNA form, the CDR3 reads TGTGCCACCAGCAGAGGGGGGGAGACTGAAGCTTTCTTT. Protein: CATSRGGETEAFF.

The chain is built from TRBV19 and TRBJ1-5; TRBD1 matches at 9 bases. Germline V gene data show CDR1 as LNHDA and CDR2 as SQIVND (reference sequence). This CDR3 is 13 amino acids long. Unmatched junction bases numbered 8, after V lost 5 bases and J lost 12 bases. In nucleotides, the CDR3 is TGTGCCAGTAGTTCCGCCAAGACAGGGGGCCAGCATTTT. Translation gives CASSSAKTGGQHF.

This chain connects TRBV19 to TRBJ2-2; D is uncertain. The germline V and J ends were trimmed by 3 bases and 5 bases, with 10 bases remaining between them. Germline values: CDR1 LNHDA, CDR2 SQIVND (reference sequence). The CDR3 has 14 amino acids. The CDR3 is CASSIPGGTGELFF. The CDR3 DNA follows: TGTGCCAGTAGTATCCCCGGCGGAACCGGGGAGCTGTTTTTT.

This clone appeared once. The CDR3 spells CASSGTGENIQYF. The DNA for the CDR3 is TGTGCCAGCAGCGGTACAGGGGAAAACATTCAGTACTTC. V gene TRBV7-6 combines with J gene TRBJ2-4; 7 bases match TRBD1. The CDR3 totals 13 residues. The trim removed 5 bases at V and 5 bases at J, leaving 3 bases unmatched. From germline, CDR1 is SGHVS and CDR2 FNYEAQ.

The chain joins TRBV6-1 to TRBJ1-5; tentative D call: TRBD1 (5 bases). Trimming pared 1 base from V and 4 bases from J, leaving 8 bases between. The V gene's germline CDR1 is MNHNS and CDR2 SASEGT. The CDR3 covers 14 residues. The CDR3 DNA reads as TGTGCCAGCAGTGAAGGGGAGGGGAATCAGCCCCAGCATTTT. It yields the protein CASSEGEGNQPQHF.

Remarks on this clone: Mismatch with germline at one junction end may stem from a read error. The CDR3 DNA reads TGCGGGGGGGGATCCTACAATGAGCAGTTCTTC. This codes for CGGGSYNEQFF. The rearrangement uses TRBV10-3 and TRBJ2-1, with 8 bases identical to TRBD2. The CDR3 totals 11 residues. From germline, CDR1 is ENHRY and CDR2 SYGVKD.

The chain uses TRBV5-1 and TRBJ2-3, with 7 positions matching TRBD2. CDR1 and CDR2 from the germline V gene are SGHRS and YFSETQ. V trimming: 7 bases; J trimming: 10 bases; junction bases outside the gene matches: 21. The CDR3 runs 16 residues. The CDR3 loop reads CASQPLAAGKERAQYF. Written as DNA, the CDR3 is TGCGCCAGCCAACCGTTGGCAGCGGGAAAGGAGAGGGCGCAGTATTTT.

The chain is built from TRBV5-6 and TRBJ2-5; 11 bases agree with TRBD2. V dropped 2 bases and J dropped 2; count of bases not matched to a gene: 2. The V gene's germline CDR1 is SGHDT and CDR2 YYEEEE. The CDR3 covers 15 residues. CDR3 in DNA: TGTGCCAGCAGCTTCCGACTAGCGGGGCAAGAGACCCAGTACTTC. Translating it yields CASSFRLAGQETQYF.

V usage is TRBV4-1 and J usage is TRBJ2-5; D not certain. Trimming took off 0 bases at V and 2 bases at J, with 13 bases between the two ends. The CDR3 sequence is 16 residues long. From germline, CDR1 is MGHRA and CDR2 YSYEKL. The CDR3 region is CASSQESLTPQETQYF. The DNA of the CDR3 is TGCGCCAGCAGCCAAGAGAGTTTGACACCGCAAGAGACCCAGTACTTC.

The V and J genes are TRBV2 and TRBJ1-1; no reliable D call. Trimming cost V 4 bases and J 4 bases, with 16 bases left between them. The CDR3 has 15 amino acids. CDR1 SNHLY and CDR2 FYNNEI come from the germline V gene. The CDR3 DNA follows: TGTGCCAGCAGTGCCGACTTGTCGGGAAGCACTGAAGCTTTCTTT. Translating it yields CASSADLSGSTEAFF.

The chain carries TRBV5-1 and TRBJ1-1; D gene uncertain. The CDR3 runs to 14 residues. Germline CDR1 is SGHRS and CDR2 is YFSETQ. The germline V and J ends were trimmed by 1 base and 1 base, with 8 bases remaining between them. The CDR3 nucleotides are TGCGCCAGCAGCTTGATAGGAGAGAACACTGAAGCTTTCTTT. Translated, it gives CASSLIGENTEAFF. The full variable domain, with the rest looked up from reference TRBV5-1 and TRBJ1-1, is KAGVTQTPRYLIKTRGQQVTLSCSPISGHRSVSWYQQTPGQGLQFLFEYFSETQRNKGNFPGRFSGRQFSNSRSEMNVSTLELGDSALYLCASSLIGENTEAFFGQGTRLTVV.

V is TRBV29-1 and J is TRBJ2-3; 8 bases align to TRBD2. The J segment lost 0 bases and the V segment lost 6 bases, leaving 5 bases of the junction unmatched. CDR1 is SQVTM and CDR2 is ANQGSEA in the germline V gene. This CDR3 spans 14 amino acids. CDR3: CSVDSGTSTDTQYF. DNA of the CDR3: TGCAGCGTCGATAGCGGGACTAGCACAGATACGCAGTATTTT.

V is TRBV28 and J is TRBJ2-7; no clear D. Germline assignment: CDR1 MDHEN and CDR2 SYDVKM. Trimming removed 6 bases from V and 0 bases from J, with 15 bases in between. This CDR3 has 15 residues. CDR3 sequence reads: CASRKVVDSSYEQYF. For the CDR3, the DNA is TGTGCCAGCAGGAAAGTAGTTGATAGCTCCTACGAGCAGTACTTC.

Of note for this clone: Relative to the germline gene, one junction end is altered; a read error may explain this. The chain links TRBV5-6 to TRBJ2-7, with 11 bases identical to TRBD2. This CDR3 contains 11 residues. Germline V gene data show CDR1 as SGHDT and CDR2 as YYEEEE. The CDR3 is CASSYSGRADF. In DNA form, the CDR3 reads TGTGCCAGCAGCTATAGCGGGAGGGCCGACTTC.

The chain carries TRBV30 and TRBJ1-5; a weak D match, TRBD1 (6 bases). The V gene's germline CDR1 is GTSNPN and CDR2 SVGIG (reference sequence). This CDR3 spans 13 amino acids. V lost 1 base and J 5 bases, leaving 9 bases between the germline ends. As DNA, the CDR3 is TGTGCCTGGAGTGGACAGGTCCATCAGCCCCAGCATTTT. Translated, it gives CAWSGQVHQPQHF.

This chain connects TRBV7-3 to TRBJ2-1, with D perhaps TRBD2 (6 bases). Trimming pared 0 bases from V and 2 bases from J, leaving 8 bases between. There are 15 residues in the CDR3. Germline CDR1 SGHTA, CDR2 FQGTGA. The DNA for the CDR3 is TGTGCCAGCAGCTTAACGCGGGACGCCTACAATGAGCAGTTCTTC. It encodes CASSLTRDAYNEQFF.

The V gene is TRBV30, the J gene TRBJ2-2, with 9 bases matching TRBD1. CDR1 and CDR2 (germline): GTSNPN, SVGIG (reference sequence). CDR3 length equals 15 residues. The V and J ends lost 4 bases and 5 bases, in that order; junction bases with no gene match: 8. CDR3 residues: CAWTGQGVRTGELFF. CDR3 in DNA: TGTGCCTGGACGGGACAGGGCGTTAGGACCGGGGAGCTGTTTTTT.

This chain uses TRBV6-6 with TRBJ2-1; a possible D gene is TRBD2 (5 bases). The CDR3 length is 13 residues. Germline loops: CDR1 MNHNY, CDR2 SVGAGI (reference sequence). V lost 10 bases to trimming and J lost 6 bases, with 16 bases between them. CDR3 region: CATTIFRGNEQFF. CDR3 DNA: TGTGCCACCACGATCTTCCGGGGCAATGAGCAGTTCTTC.

This clone was observed once. The rearrangement joins TRBV7-8 to TRBJ2-1; 11 bases are a match to TRBD2. The CDR3 is 13 amino acids. The V gene end was trimmed by 7 bases and the J gene end by 7 bases; junction bases not matched to a gene: 3. Germline CDR1 and CDR2: SGHVS and FQNEAQ. The CDR3 sequence: CASKASGRNEQFF. The DNA of the CDR3 is TGTGCCAGCAAGGCTAGCGGGAGGAATGAGCAGTTCTTC.

The chain links TRBV10-3 to TRBJ1-1, with 8 bases aligning to TRBD1. Germline CDR1 ENHRY, CDR2 SYGVKD. The CDR3 length is 16 residues. V shed 2 bases, J shed 4 bases, and the junction held 9 bases outside the gene matches. In nucleotides, the CDR3 is TGTGCCATCAGTGAGGGGTCTAACAGGGGGGGCACTGAAGCTTTCTTT. This gives the protein CAISEGSNRGGTEAFF.

The J gene is TRBJ2-3, the V gene TRBV13, with a possible D match to TRBD2 (6 bases). The CDR3 sequence is 13 residues long. V was pared by 1 base and J by 4 bases, with 6 bases between. Per germline, CDR1 PRHDT and CDR2 FYEKMQ (reference sequence). The CDR3 DNA follows: TGTGCCAGCAGCTTAGCGGGAGCAGATACGCAGTATTTT. This sequence encodes CASSLAGADTQYF.

The genes are TRBV7-6 and TRBJ2-7; possibly TRBD2 for D (5 bases). The CDR3 contains 13 residues. V was pared by 5 bases and J by 0 bases, with 8 bases between. In germline, CDR1 is SGHVS, CDR2 FNYEAQ. The CDR3: CASSRGSSYEQYF. The DNA of the CDR3 is TGTGCCAGCAGCCGGGGTAGCTCCTACGAGCAGTACTTC.

The chain has TRBV7-3 and TRBJ1-2; a possible D gene is TRBD1 (5 bases). The germline V and J ends were trimmed by 0 bases and 1 base, with 9 bases remaining between them. The germline V gene encodes CDR1 SGHTA and CDR2 FQGTGA. The CDR3 has 15 amino acids. The CDR3 here is CASSLTPGGNYGYTF. In DNA form, the CDR3 reads TGTGCCAGCAGCTTAACCCCCGGGGGTAACTATGGCTACACCTTC.

This chain uses TRBV28 with TRBJ2-5; tentatively, D is TRBD1 (6 bases). There are 16 residues in the CDR3. V dropped 4 bases and J dropped 2 bases, with 17 bases sitting between them. Germline V gene data show CDR1 as MDHEN and CDR2 as SYDVKM. CDR3 in amino acids: CASSSSQGSRQETQYF. The CDR3 nucleotides read TGTGCCAGCAGTTCGTCACAGGGAAGTCGACAAGAGACCCAGTACTTC.

A note on this clone: The same CDR3 arises from other DNA sequences in this sample as well. The J gene is TRBJ1-5, the V gene TRBV2; 8 bases map to TRBD1. Germline lookup yields CDR1 SNHLY and CDR2 FYNNEI. The CDR3 loop spans 14 amino acids. V lost 6 bases, J lost 4 bases, and 5 bases stayed unmatched. CDR3 sequence (DNA): TGTGCCAGCAGCGACAGGGGAGGGAATCAGCCCCAGCATTTT. This gives the protein CASSDRGGNQPQHF.

J is TRBJ2-2 and V is TRBV5-5; 7 nucleotides agree with TRBD2. Germline loops: CDR1 SGHKS, CDR2 YYEKEE (reference sequence). The CDR3 runs to 14 residues. V dropped 1 base and J dropped 8; count of bases not matched to a gene: 5. CDR3 amino acids: CASSLLLAEGELFF. CDR3 coding DNA: TGTGCCAGCAGCTTGCTCCTAGCGGAGGGGGAGCTGTTTTTT.

The V gene is TRBV28, the J gene TRBJ1-4; TRBD1 is a possible D gene (5 bases). Germline V gene sequence: CDR1 MDHEN, CDR2 SYDVKM. The V gene lost 4 bases and the J gene lost 8 bases, with 14 bases spanning the gap. This CDR3 region has 14 residues. CDR3: CASSSGQLGEKLFF. The CDR3, as DNA: TGTGCCAGCAGTTCAGGGCAATTGGGGGAAAAACTGTTTTTT.

The chain links TRBV5-1 to TRBJ1-4; TRBD1 matches 10 bases. J lost 6 bases, V lost 4 bases, and 6 bases had no gene match. This CDR3 is 15 amino acids long. The V gene's germline CDR1 is SGHRS and CDR2 YFSETQ. CDR3 residues: CASSPTTGGDEKLFF. In DNA form, the CDR3 reads TGCGCCAGCAGCCCTACGACAGGGGGCGATGAAAAACTGTTTTTT.

This chain joins TRBV29-1 and TRBJ2-7; D possibly corresponds to TRBD1 (6 bases). This CDR3 is 12 amino acids long. V gave up 0 bases and J gave up 6 bases, with 9 bases separating them. Per the germline V gene, CDR1 is SQVTM and CDR2 is ANQGSEA. The CDR3 here is CSVEDRDTEQYF. CDR3 in DNA: TGCAGCGTTGAAGATCGGGACACCGAGCAGTACTTC.

This clone was detected once. V and J are TRBV29-1 and TRBJ2-7, with 8 positions matching TRBD2. The J segment lost 2 bases and the V segment lost 7 bases, leaving 10 bases of the junction unmatched. Looked up from germline, CDR1 is SQVTM and CDR2 is ANQGSEA. The CDR3 sequence is 14 residues long. The CDR3 sequence is CSATGISGAYEQYF. CDR3 coding DNA: TGCAGCGCCACCGGGATTAGCGGGGCCTACGAGCAGTACTTC.

The rearrangement links TRBV11-3 to TRBJ2-7; 10 bases match TRBD2. This CDR3 comprises 14 residues. Germline V gives CDR1 SGHNT, CDR2 YENEEA. V lost 5 bases and J lost 4; bases outside the gene matches: 5. This CDR3 reads CASSLGAGGYEQYF. For the CDR3, the DNA is TGTGCCAGCAGCCTCGGAGCGGGAGGGTACGAGCAGTACTTC.